This T cell receptor (beta chain) was profiled in a study of cytomegalovirus exposure and HLA in healthy donors. Study-wide context: Of 300 to 500 genotyped donors, around 86% grouped in the Caucasian-associated ancestry cluster.

Remarks on this clone: No antigen is known for it.

PCR employed 60 Vbeta and 13 Jbeta primers. Generated by immunoSEQ multiplex PCR, the TCRdb table keeps only in-frame clones and is missing some. The sample contains over 150,000 clones, about 73% of which appear only once. Broader study findings: The authors reported that TCR beta sequences could predict HLA-A and HLA-B alleles. These predictions were accurate for most subjects in the first cohort. Rarity held for most TCR sequences, but there were some public TCRs that occurred in many donors.

Germline CDR1 reads SGDLS; CDR2 reads YYNGEE. This CDR3 is built from 16 residues. V was pared by 3 bases and J by 3 bases, with 16 bases between. The receptor was isolated from a woman between 45 and 60 years old in good health and CMV-seropositive. Sequenced sample: PBMCs. The chain employs TRBV9 and TRBJ2-1; TRBD2 is a possible D gene (6 bases). The CDR3 region is CASSAAGTSRYNEQFF. Here the CDR3 DNA reads TGTGCCAGCAGCGCCGCCGGGACTTCCCGCTACAATGAGCAGTTCTTC. The variable domain in full, with the rest retrieved from reference TRBV9 and TRBJ2-1, is DSGVTQTPKHLITATGQRVTLRCSPRSGDLSVYWYQQSLDQGLQFLIQYYNGEERAKGNILERFSAQQFPDLHSELNLSSLELGDSALYFCASSAAGTSRYNEQFFGPGTRLTVL.